The 10 T cell receptor beta chains below were found in one sample sequenced in a study of cytomegalovirus exposure and HLA in healthy donors. The primer mix had 60 Vbeta and 13 Jbeta primers. The table came from immunoSEQ multiplex PCR; TCRdb's copy has only in-frame clones and leaves some out. The repertoire holds more than 140,000 clones, with about 80% as singletons. Sequences were obtained from PBMCs. Receptors originate from a man in his thirties or forties in good health and CMV-seropositive.

V gene TRBV10-3 combines with J gene TRBJ2-2; 15 nucleotides align to TRBD2. In germline, CDR1 is ENHRY, CDR2 SYGVKD. The CDR3 runs 16 residues. J gave up 2 bases and V 8 bases, and 3 bases lay outside the gene matches. CDR3 protein: CAIGLAGGPNTGELFF. The CDR3 nucleotides are TGTGCCATCGGACTAGCGGGGGGGCCAAACACCGGGGAGCTGTTTTTT.

In its sample, this clone was seen once. The rearrangement joins TRBV5-1 to TRBJ2-1; 9 nucleotides line up with TRBD2. Germline assignment: CDR1 SGHRS and CDR2 YFSETQ. Trimming removed 2 bases from V and 2 bases from J; junction bases left unmatched: 8. This CDR3 contains 17 residues. Here the CDR3 reads CASSFPLAGAPYNEQFF. Here the CDR3 DNA reads TGCGCCAGCAGCTTTCCGTTAGCGGGAGCCCCCTACAATGAGCAGTTCTTC.

The CDR3: CASSRNRLADTGELFF. CDR3 coding DNA: TGCGCCAGCAGCCGAAATAGACTAGCGGACACCGGGGAGCTGTTTTTT. The gene calls are TRBV4-1 and TRBJ2-2; TRBD2 agrees at 9 bases. Trimming cost V 4 bases and J 3 bases; bases outside gene matches: 6. There are 16 residues in the CDR3. Germline V lookup: CDR1 MGHRA, CDR2 YSYEKL.

V gene TRBV7-2 combines with J gene TRBJ2-1; D is unclear. V was clipped by 4 bases and J by 4 bases, with 8 bases between them. The length of the CDR3 is 13 residues. CDR1 and CDR2 (germline): SGHTA, FQGNSA. This CDR3 is CASSSQRYNEQFF. CDR3 coding DNA: TGTGCCAGCAGCTCGCAGAGGTACAATGAGCAGTTCTTC.

J is TRBJ2-7 and V is TRBV5-1, with D unresolved. Germline CDR1 SGHRS, CDR2 YFSETQ. V shed 2 bases and J shed 5 bases, with 17 bases lying between them. This CDR3 is 15 amino acids long. The CDR3 nucleotides are TGCGCCAGCAGCTTAATCCCCAGCACTAAGGACGAGCAGTACTTC. The encoded protein is CASSLIPSTKDEQYF.

This chain connects TRBV29-1 to TRBJ1-3, with unresolved D. V dropped 5 bases and J dropped 0 bases, with 8 bases sitting between them. The CDR3 length is 13 residues. Looked up from germline, CDR1 is SQVTM and CDR2 is ANQGSEA. The DNA for the CDR3 is TGCAGCGTTCTAGATGACTCTGGAAACACCATATATTTT. Amino acids: CSVLDDSGNTIYF.

V is TRBV29-1 and J is TRBJ1-1, with 8 bases lining up with TRBD1. CDR3 length: 13 residues. The germline gives CDR1 SQVTM, CDR2 ANQGSEA. V lost 6 bases and J lost 3; bases outside the gene matches: 6. For the CDR3, the DNA is TGCAGCGTACAGACAGGGGCTGACACTGAAGCTTTCTTT. This translates into CSVQTGADTEAFF.

This clone is a singleton in its sample. V gene TRBV5-1 combines with J gene TRBJ2-3; D perhaps matches TRBD1 (5 bases). The CDR3 covers 14 residues. Germline V gives CDR1 SGHRS, CDR2 YFSETQ. V gave up 5 bases and J gave up 2 bases, with 12 bases separating them. CDR3 sequence reads: CASSSSGHTDTQYF. Written as DNA, the CDR3 is TGCGCCAGCAGTTCGTCAGGGCACACAGATACGCAGTATTTT. The full variable domain, completed using reference TRBV5-1 and TRBJ2-3, is KAGVTQTPRYLIKTRGQQVTLSCSPISGHRSVSWYQQTPGQGLQFLFEYFSETQRNKGNFPGRFSGRQFSNSRSEMNVSTLELGDSALYLCASSSSGHTDTQYFGPGTRLTVL.

This clone was counted only a few times. The chain couples TRBV5-6 to TRBJ2-6, with TRBD2 as a possible D gene (7 bases). This CDR3 region has 16 residues. V lost 3 bases, J lost 4 bases, and 14 bases lay in between. Germline assignment: CDR1 SGHDT and CDR2 YYEEEE. CDR3 protein: CASSYPRGAGANVLTF. CDR3 sequence (DNA): TGTGCCAGCAGCTATCCACGGGGGGCCGGGGCCAACGTCCTGACTTTC.

This clone was seen only a few times. This chain connects TRBV5-1 to TRBJ2-3, with 7 nucleotides matching TRBD1. Germline trimming cut 7 bases from V and 1 base from J; bases unmatched to any gene: 6. CDR3 length equals 14 residues. CDR1 is SGHRS and CDR2 is YFSETQ in the germline V gene. The CDR3 reads CASRDSLGTDTQYF. The CDR3 DNA sequence: TGCGCCAGCCGGGACAGCCTGGGCACAGATACGCAGTATTTT.